Detailed here is one TCR beta chain. Data came from immunoSEQ multiplex PCR; TCRdb stores just in-frame clones and leaves some out. The table lists 50,000 to 55,000 clones, approximately 89% of them singletons. Germline-derived CDR1 and CDR2 are LNHDA and SQIVND (reference sequence). With V trimmed by 0 bases and J by 8 bases, 7 bases remained unmatched. CDR3 length: 15 residues. This sample was included in a study of glioma-infiltrating T cells after dendritic cell vaccination. Regarding time point: after dendritic cell vaccination, including at tumor progression/relapse. All glioblastoma patients lacked an isocitrate dehydrogenase mutation.

The receptor was derived from a human donor with glioblastoma. The rearrangement joins TRBV19 to TRBJ1-2, with TRBD1 identical over 9 bases. Material: blood, obtained after dendritic cell vaccination. The CDR3 nucleotides are TGTGCCAGTAGTATAGATCGATGGGACAGGGAAGGCTACACCTTC. As protein: CASSIDRWDREGYTF.